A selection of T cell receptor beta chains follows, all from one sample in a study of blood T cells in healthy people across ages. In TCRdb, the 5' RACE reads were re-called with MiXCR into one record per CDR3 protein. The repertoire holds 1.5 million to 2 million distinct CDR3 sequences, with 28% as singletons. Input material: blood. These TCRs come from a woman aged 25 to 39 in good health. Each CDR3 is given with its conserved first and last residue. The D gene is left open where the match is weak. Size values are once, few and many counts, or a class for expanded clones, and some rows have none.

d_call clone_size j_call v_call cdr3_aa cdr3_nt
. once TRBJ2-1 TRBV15 CATSRERNEQFF TGTGCCACCAGCAGAGAGCGTAATGAGCAGTTCTTC
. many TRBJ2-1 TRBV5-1 CASSLSYDEQFF TGCGCCAGCAGCTTGAGTTACGATGAGCAGTTCTTC
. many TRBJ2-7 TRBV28 CASSRRYEQYF TGTGCCAGCAGTCGACGCTACGAGCAGTACTTC
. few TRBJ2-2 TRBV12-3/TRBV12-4 CASSFNGGELFF TGTGCCAGCAGTTTTAACGGCGGGGAGCTGTTTTTT
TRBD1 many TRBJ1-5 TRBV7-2 CASSQQRGHQPQHF TGTGCCAGCAGCCAGCAAAGGGGGCATCAGCCCCAGCATTTT
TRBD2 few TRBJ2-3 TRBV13 CASSGGLAGLSVGTDTQYF TGTGCCAGCAGCGGGGGACTAGCGGGGTTGAGTGTCGGCACAGATACGCAGTATTTT
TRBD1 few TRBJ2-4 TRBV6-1 CASREGTGEAKNIQYF TGTGCCAGCAGGGAGGGGACAGGGGAAGCCAAAAACATTCAGTACTTC
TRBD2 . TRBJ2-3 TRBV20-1 CSAKAGLTDTQYF TGCAGTGCTAAAGCGGGACTCACAGATACGCAGTATTTT
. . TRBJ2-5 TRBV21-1 CASSRPGTSGVQETQYF TGTGCCAGCAGCAGACCTGGGACTAGCGGGGTCCAAGAGACCCAGTACTTC
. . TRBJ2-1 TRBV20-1 CSARDLMRGPNNEQFF TGCAGTGCTAGAGATTTGATGCGGGGGCCTAACAATGAGCAGTTCTTC
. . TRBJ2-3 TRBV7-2 CASSPMWGDTQYF TGTGCCAGCAGCCCGATGTGGGGAGATACGCAGTATTTT
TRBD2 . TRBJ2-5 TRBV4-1 CASSQGLAGPKGEQYF TGCGCCAGCAGCCAAGGACTAGCGGGACCAAAGGGGGAGCAGTACTTC
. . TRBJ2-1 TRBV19 CASSIVLTDEQFF TGTGCCAGTAGTATAGTATTGACCGATGAGCAGTTCTTC
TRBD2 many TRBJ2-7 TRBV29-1 CSVGTSGSGDEQYF TGCAGCGTGGGGACTAGCGGGAGTGGGGACGAGCAGTACTTC
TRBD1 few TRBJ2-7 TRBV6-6 CASSLGQGRGQYF TGTGCCAGCAGTTTAGGACAGGGCCGGGGGCAGTACTTC
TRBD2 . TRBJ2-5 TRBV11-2 CASSPEGGLQETQYF TGTGCCAGCAGCCCGGAGGGAGGGCTACAAGAGACCCAGTACTTC
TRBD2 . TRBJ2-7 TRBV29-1 CSVGRAGGNEQYF TGCAGCGTGGGGAGGGCGGGCGGAAATGAGCAGTACTTC
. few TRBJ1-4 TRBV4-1 CASSRPARGPTNEKLFF TGCGCCAGCAGCAGACCGGCCCGGGGCCCTACTAATGAAAAACTGTTTTTT
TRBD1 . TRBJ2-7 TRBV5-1 CASSFGTGGKYEQYF TGCGCCAGCAGCTTCGGGACAGGGGGAAAATACGAGCAGTACTTC
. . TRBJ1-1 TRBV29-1 CSVGSKNTEAFF TGCAGCGTTGGATCAAAGAACACTGAAGCTTTCTTT
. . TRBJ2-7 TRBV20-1 CSAREARYLNEQYF TGCAGTGCTAGAGAGGCCCGCTACCTCAACGAGCAGTACTTC
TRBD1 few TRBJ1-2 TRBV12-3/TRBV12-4 CASSTRTGGTAGYTF TGTGCCAGCAGTACCCGGACAGGGGGCACTGCGGGCTACACCTTC
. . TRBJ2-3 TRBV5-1 CASSLASGAGADTQYF TGCGCCAGCAGCTTGGCCAGCGGTGCCGGTGCAGATACGCAGTATTTT
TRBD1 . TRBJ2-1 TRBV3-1 CASSQPGQGPYNEQFF TGTGCCAGCAGCCAACCGGGACAGGGCCCCTACAATGAGCAGTTCTTC
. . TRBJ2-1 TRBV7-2 CASSSKAQGPALKQFF TGTGCCAGCAGCTCCAAGGCGCAGGGGCCAGCTCTAAAGCAGTTCTTC
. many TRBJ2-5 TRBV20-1 CSASHTRIREETQYF TGCAGTGCTAGCCACACTCGGATAAGGGAGGAGACCCAGTACTTC
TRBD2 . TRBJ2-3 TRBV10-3 CAISESSGSASDTQYF TGTGCCATCAGTGAGTCGAGCGGGAGTGCGTCAGATACGCAGTATTTT
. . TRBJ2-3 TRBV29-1 CSGWSDTQYF TGCAGCGGATGGTCAGATACGCAGTATTTT
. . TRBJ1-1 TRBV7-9 CASNNFRADTEAFF TGTGCCAGCAACAACTTCAGGGCCGACACTGAAGCTTTCTTT
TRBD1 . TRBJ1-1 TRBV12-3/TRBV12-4 CASSSRDRDKQVEVFF TGTGCCAGCAGTTCCCGGGACAGGGACAAGCAGGTTGAAGTTTTCTTT
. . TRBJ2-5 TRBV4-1 CASSQEAVATQYF TGCGCCAGCAGCCAAGAAGCCGTCGCAACCCAGTACTTC
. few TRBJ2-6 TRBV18 CASSPGTPRRGANVLTF TGTGCCAGCTCACCCGGGACTCCCCGACGAGGGGCCAACGTCCTGACTTTC